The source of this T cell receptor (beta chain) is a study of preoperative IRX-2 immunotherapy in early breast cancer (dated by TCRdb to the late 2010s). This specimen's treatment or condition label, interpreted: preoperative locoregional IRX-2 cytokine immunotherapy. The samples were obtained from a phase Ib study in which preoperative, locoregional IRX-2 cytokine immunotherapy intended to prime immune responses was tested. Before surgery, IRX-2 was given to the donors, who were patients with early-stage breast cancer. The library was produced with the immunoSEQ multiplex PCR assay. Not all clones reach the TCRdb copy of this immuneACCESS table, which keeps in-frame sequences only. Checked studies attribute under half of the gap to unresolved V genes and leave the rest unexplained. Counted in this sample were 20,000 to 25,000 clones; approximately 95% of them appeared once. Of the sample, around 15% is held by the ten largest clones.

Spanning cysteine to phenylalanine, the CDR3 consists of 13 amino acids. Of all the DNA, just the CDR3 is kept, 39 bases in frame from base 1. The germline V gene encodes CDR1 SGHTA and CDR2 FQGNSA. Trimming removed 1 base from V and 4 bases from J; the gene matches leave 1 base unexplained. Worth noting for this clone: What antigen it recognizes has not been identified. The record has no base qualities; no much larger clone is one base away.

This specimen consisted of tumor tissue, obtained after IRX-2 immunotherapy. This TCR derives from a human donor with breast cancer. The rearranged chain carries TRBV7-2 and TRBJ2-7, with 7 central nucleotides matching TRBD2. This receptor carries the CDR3 CASSLGRGYEQYF. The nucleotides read TGTGCCAGCAGCTTAGGGCGGGGGTACGAGCAGTACTTC.